What follows is one T cell receptor (beta chain) and its context. This specimen belongs to a study of blood T cell repertoires in COVID-19. Study-level background: The samples span acute and convalescent COVID-19 from the United States, Italy and Spain. Sources were T cells, B-cell-depleted T cells, or PBMCs; the material itself was cDNA or gDNA.

Per the germline V gene, CDR1 is KGHDR and CDR2 is SFDVKD. CDR3 length: 16 residues. With 4 bases clipped from V and 6 bases from J, the junction kept 11 bases outside the gene matches. In the original processing: Reference gene primer amplification in the assay estimated nucleated cell counts. Profiling relied on immunoSEQ multiplex PCR, and the TCRdb table lists in-frame clones only, not all of them. For V, J and clone size, that table is used; D and trimming come from the DNA. In the table there are some 110,000 clones, approximately 89% of which are singletons. The chain has TRBV24-1 and TRBJ2-1; TRBD1 aligns across 7 bases. The sequence came from a man aged 35-49 years with acute or convalescent COVID-19. Sequenced material: peripheral blood. CDR3 sequence: CATSESPGQKTNEQFF. The DNA for the CDR3 is TGTGCCACCAGTGAATCACCGGGACAGAAAACCAATGAGCAGTTCTTC.